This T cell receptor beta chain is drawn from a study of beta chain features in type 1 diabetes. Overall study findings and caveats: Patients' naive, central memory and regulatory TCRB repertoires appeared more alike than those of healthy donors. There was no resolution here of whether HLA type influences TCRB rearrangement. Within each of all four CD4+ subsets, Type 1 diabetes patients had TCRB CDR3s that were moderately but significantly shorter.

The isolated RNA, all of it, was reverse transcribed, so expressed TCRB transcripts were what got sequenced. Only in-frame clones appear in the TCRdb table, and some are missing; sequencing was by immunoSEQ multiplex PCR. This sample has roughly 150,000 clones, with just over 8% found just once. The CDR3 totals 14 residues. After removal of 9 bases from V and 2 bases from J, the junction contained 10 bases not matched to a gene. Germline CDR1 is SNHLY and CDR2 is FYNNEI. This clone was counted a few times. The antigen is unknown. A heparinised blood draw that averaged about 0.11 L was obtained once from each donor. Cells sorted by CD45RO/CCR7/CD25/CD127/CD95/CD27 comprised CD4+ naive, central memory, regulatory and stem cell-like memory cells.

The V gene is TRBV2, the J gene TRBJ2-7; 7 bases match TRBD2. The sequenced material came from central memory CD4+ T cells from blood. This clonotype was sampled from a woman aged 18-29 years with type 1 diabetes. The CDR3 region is CASWSPAGAYEQYF. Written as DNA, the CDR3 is TGTGCCAGTTGGAGTCCGGCGGGGGCCTACGAGCAGTACTTC.